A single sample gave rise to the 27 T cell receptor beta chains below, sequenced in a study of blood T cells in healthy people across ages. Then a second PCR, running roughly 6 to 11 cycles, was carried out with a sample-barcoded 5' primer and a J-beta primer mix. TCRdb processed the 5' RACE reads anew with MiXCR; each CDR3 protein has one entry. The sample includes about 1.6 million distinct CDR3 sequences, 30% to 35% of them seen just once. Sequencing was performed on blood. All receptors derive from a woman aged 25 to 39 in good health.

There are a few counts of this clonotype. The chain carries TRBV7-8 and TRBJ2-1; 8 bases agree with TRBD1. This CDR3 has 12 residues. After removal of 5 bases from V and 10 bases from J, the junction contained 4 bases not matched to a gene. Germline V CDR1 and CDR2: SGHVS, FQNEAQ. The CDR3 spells CASSDDRGEQFF. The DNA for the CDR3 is TGTGCCAGCAGCGACGACAGGGGAGAGCAGTTCTTC.

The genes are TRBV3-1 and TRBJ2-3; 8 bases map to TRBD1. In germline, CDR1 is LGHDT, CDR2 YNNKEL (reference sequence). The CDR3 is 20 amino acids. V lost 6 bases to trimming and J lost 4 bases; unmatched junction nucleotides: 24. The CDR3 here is CASSQGLGTGPNLLSDTQYF. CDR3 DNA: TGTGCCAGCAGTCAGGGCCTTGGGACAGGACCCAATTTACTTTCAGATACGCAGTATTTT.

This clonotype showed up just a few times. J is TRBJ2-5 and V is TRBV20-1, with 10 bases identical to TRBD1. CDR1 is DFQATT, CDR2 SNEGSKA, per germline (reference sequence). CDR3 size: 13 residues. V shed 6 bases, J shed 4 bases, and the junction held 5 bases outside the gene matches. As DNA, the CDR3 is TGCAGTGCGACGAGGGACAGGGGAGAGACCCAGTACTTC. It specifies CSATRDRGETQYF.

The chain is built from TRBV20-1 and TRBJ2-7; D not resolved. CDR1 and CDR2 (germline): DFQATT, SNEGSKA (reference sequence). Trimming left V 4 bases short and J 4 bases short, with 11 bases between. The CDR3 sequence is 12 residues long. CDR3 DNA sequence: TGCAGTGCTACCCGATTAACGTACGAGCAGTACTTC. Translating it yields CSATRLTYEQYF.

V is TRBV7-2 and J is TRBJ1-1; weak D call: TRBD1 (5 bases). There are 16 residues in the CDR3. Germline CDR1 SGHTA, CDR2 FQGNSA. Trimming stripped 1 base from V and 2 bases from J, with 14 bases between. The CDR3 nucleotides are TGTGCCAGCAGCTTAGTTAGTTACGACAGTAACACTGAAGCTTTCTTT. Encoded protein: CASSLVSYDSNTEAFF.

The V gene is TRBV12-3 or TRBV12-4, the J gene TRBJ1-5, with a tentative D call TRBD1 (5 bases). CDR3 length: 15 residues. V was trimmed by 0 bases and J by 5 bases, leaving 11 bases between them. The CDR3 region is CASSLAGTWDQPQHF. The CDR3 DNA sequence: TGTGCCAGCAGTTTAGCGGGGACCTGGGATCAGCCCCAGCATTTT.

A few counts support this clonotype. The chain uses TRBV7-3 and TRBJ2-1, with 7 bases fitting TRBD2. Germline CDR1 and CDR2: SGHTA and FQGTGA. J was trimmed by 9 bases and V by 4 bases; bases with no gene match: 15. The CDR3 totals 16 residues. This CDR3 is CASSSARLGRGSEQFF. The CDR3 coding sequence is TGTGCCAGCAGCTCCGCGCGACTAGGGAGGGGAAGTGAGCAGTTCTTC.

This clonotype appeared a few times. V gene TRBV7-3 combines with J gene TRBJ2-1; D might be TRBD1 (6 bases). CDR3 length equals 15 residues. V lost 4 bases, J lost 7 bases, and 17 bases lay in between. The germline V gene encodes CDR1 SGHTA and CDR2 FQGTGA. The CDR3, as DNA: TGTGCCAGCAGCTCCCTCCCAGGGGCCGGGAATGAGCAGTTCTTC. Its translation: CASSSLPGAGNEQFF.

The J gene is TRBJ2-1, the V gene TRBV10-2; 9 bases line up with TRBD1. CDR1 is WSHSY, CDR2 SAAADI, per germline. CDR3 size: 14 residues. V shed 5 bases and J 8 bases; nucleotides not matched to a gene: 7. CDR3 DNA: TGCGCCAGCAGTATGGACAGGGGTCGGGATGAGCAGTTCTTC. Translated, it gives CASSMDRGRDEQFF.

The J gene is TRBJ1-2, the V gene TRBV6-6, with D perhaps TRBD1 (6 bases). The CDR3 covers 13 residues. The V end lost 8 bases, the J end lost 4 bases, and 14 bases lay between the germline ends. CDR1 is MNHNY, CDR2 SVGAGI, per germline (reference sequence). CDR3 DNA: TGTGCCAGCTCCGGGGGGGCAAGCTATGGCTACACCTTC. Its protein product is CASSGGASYGYTF.

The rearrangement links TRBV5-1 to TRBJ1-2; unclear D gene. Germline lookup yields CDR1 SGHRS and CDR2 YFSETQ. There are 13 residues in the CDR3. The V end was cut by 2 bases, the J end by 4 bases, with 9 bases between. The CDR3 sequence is CASSFEDFYGYTF. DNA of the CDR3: TGCGCCAGCAGCTTTGAAGACTTCTATGGCTACACCTTC.

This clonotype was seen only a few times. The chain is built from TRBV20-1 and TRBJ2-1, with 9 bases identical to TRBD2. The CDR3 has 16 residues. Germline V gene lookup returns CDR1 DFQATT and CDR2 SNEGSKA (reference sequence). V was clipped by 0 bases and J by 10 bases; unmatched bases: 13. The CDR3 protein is CSARDRTGGRAGEQFF. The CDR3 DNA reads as TGCAGTGCTAGAGATAGGACTGGCGGGAGGGCGGGCGAGCAGTTCTTC.

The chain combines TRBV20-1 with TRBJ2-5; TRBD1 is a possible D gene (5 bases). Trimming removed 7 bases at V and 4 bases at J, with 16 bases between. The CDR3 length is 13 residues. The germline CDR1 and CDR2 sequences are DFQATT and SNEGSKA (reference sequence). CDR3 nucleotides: TGCAGTGGTAACGGAAAGGGGTTAGAGACCCAGTACTTC. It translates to CSGNGKGLETQYF.

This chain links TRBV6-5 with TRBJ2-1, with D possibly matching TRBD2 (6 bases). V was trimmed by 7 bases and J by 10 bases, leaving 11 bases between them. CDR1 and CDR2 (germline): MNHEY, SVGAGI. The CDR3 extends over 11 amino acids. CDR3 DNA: TGTGCCAGCATCAGCAGCGGGGAGCAGTTCTTC. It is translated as CASISSGEQFF.

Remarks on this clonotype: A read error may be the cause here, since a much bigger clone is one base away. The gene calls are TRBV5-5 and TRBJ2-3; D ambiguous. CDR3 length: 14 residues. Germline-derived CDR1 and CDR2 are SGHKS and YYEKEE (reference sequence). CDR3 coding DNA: TGTGCCAGCAGCTTGGCCCCGGCCTCAGATACGCTGTATTTT. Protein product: CASSLAPASDTLYF.

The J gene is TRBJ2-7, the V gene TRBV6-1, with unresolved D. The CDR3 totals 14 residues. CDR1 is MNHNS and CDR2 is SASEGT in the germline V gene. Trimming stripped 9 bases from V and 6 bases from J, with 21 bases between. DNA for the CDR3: TGTGCCAGTACCGGGCTCCCGCCCTCCATCGAGCAGTACTTC. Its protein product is CASTGLPPSIEQYF.

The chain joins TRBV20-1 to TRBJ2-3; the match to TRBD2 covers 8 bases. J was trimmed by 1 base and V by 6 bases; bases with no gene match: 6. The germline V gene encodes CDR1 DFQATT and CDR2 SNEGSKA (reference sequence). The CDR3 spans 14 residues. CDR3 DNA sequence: TGCAGTGCCAAGCGGGGGTACGGCACAGATACGCAGTATTTT. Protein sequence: CSAKRGYGTDTQYF.

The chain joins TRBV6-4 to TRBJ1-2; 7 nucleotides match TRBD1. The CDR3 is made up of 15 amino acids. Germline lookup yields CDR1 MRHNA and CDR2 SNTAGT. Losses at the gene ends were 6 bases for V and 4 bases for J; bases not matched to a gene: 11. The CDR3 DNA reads TGTGCCAGCAGGATAGGGACAGAAGGATCCTATGGCTACACCTTC. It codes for CASRIGTEGSYGYTF.

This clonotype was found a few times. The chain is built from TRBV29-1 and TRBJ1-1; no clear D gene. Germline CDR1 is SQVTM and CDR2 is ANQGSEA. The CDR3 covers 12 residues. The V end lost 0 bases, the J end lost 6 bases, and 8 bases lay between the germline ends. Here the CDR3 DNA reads TGCAGCGTTGAAGATCGGCGGGCTGAAGCTTTCTTT. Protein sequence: CSVEDRRAEAFF. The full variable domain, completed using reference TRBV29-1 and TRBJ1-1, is SAVISQKPSRDICQRGTSLTIQCQVDSQVTMMFWYRQQPGQSLTLIATANQGSEATYESGFVIDKFPISRPNLTFSTLTVSNMSPEDSSIYLCSVEDRRAEAFFGQGTRLTVV.

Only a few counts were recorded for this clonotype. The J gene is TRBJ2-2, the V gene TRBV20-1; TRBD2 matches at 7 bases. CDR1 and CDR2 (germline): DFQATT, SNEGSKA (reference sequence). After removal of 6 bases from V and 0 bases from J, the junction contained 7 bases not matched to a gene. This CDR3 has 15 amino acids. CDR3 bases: TGCAGTGCCCTACGGGCGGGGGCGAACACCGGGGAGCTGTTTTTT. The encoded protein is CSALRAGANTGELFF.

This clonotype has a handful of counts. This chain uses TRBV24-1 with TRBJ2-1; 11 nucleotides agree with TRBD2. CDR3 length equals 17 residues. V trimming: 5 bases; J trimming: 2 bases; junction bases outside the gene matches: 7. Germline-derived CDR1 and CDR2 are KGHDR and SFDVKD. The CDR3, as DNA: TGTGCCACCAGTGGAGCCCGACTAGCGGGGACCTACAATGAGCAGTTCTTC. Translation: CATSGARLAGTYNEQFF.

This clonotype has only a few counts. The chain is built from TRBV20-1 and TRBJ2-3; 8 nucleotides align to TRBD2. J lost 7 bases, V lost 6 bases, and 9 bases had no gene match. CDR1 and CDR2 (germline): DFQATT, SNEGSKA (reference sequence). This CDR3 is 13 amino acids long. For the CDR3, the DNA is TGCAGTGCCGCCGGGAGGGATGGGTATACGCAGTATTTT. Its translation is CSAAGRDGYTQYF.

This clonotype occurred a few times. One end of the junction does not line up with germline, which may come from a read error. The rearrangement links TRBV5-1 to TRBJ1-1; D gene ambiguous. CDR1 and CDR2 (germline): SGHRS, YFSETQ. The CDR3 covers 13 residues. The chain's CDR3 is CASSLEGSTEAFF. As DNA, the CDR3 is TGTGCTAGCAGCTTGGAAGGGTCCACTGAAGCTTTCTTT.

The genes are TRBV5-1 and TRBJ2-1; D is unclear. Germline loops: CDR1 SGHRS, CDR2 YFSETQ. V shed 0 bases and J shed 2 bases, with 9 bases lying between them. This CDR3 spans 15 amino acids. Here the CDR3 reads CASSLVSAPYNEQFF. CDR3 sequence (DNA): TGCGCCAGCAGCTTGGTGTCAGCCCCCTACAATGAGCAGTTCTTC. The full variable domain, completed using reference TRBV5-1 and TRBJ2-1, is KAGVTQTPRYLIKTRGQQVTLSCSPISGHRSVSWYQQTPGQGLQFLFEYFSETQRNKGNFPGRFSGRQFSNSRSEMNVSTLELGDSALYLCASSLVSAPYNEQFFGPGTRLTVL.

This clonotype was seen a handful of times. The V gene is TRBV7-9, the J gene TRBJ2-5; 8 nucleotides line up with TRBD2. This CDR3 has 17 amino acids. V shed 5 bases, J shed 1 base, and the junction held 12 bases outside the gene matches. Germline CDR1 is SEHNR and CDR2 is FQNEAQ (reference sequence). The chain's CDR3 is CASSRRGSGSPQETQYF. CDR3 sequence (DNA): TGTGCCAGCAGCCGTCGAGGGAGCGGGAGTCCCCAAGAGACCCAGTACTTC.

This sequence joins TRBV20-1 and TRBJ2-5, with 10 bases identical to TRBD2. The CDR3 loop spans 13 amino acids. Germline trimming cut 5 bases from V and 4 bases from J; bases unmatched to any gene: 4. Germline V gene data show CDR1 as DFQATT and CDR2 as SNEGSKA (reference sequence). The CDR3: CSAPQREGETQYF. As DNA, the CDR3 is TGCAGTGCTCCCCAGCGGGAGGGAGAGACCCAGTACTTC.

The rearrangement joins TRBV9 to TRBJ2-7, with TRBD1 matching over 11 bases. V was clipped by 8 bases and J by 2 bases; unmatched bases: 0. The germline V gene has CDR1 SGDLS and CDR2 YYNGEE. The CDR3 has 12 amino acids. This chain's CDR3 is CARGQGAYEQYF. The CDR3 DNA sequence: TGTGCCAGGGGACAGGGGGCCTACGAGCAGTACTTC.